This note documents a single TCR beta chain sequence. Its antigen is undetermined. Some clones are missing from TCRdb's copy, which holds only in-frame ones; the method was immunoSEQ multiplex PCR. The sample lists about 190,000 clones; about 94% were seen once. Per germline, CDR1 MNHEY and CDR2 SMNVEV (reference sequence). CDR3 length: 16 amino acids. V was pared by 3 bases and J by 4 bases, with 8 bases of the junction left unmatched. The entry originates in a study of T cell responses to AZD1222 COVID-19 vaccine. Study-wide points: It should be noted that donors were predominantly white British and more often female, and clonal diversity was possibly underestimated. The study found Spike-specific TCR breadth and depth rose after two AZD1222 doses. Spike-spanning, vaccine-associated CD4 TCRs were dominant at 160-218 and 743-854.

The V gene is TRBV27, the J gene TRBJ1-5; 8 positions match TRBD1. Sequences were derived from peripheral blood, sampled on day 0 of AZD1222 vaccination. The origin of this receptor is an adult in good health. CDR3 coding DNA: TGTGCCAGCAGTTTCTTAGGACAGGGAGGGAATCAGCCCCAGCATTTT. It is translated as CASSFLGQGGNQPQHF.